One sample yielded the 31 T cell receptor beta chains listed below, sequenced in a study of PD-1 blockade in classical Hodgkin lymphoma. Here immunoSEQ multiplex PCR was the method, and the copy in TCRdb shows in-frame clones only, minus some. Of around 60,000 clones in the sample, 85% to 95% were seen once. Time point here: cycle 4 day 1 (C4D1), after more than 5 weeks of nivolumab. The patients all showed relapse after autologous stem cell transplantation, while their brentuximab vedotin exposure varied. The specimen was peripheral blood mononuclear cells (PBMCs), collected before the fourth cycle of nivolumab. The receptors were sampled from a human donor with classical Hodgkin lymphoma.

The chain combines TRBV27 with TRBJ2-6; no clear D. Trimming took 5 bases from V and 4 from J, leaving 6 bases between them. Looked up from germline, CDR1 is MNHEY and CDR2 is SMNVEV (reference sequence). The CDR3 loop spans 13 amino acids. The CDR3: CASSPGGANVLTF. CDR3 nucleotides: TGTGCCAGCAGTCCTGGGGGGGCCAACGTCCTGACTTTC.

V is TRBV28 and J is TRBJ1-4; 7 positions agree with TRBD1. The CDR3 has 12 amino acids. The V gene's germline CDR1 is MDHEN and CDR2 SYDVKM. V trimming: 3 bases; J trimming: 13 bases; junction bases outside the gene matches: 5. The CDR3 DNA sequence: TGTGCCAGCAGTTTTAGGGCAGGGGGACTGTTTTTT. It translates to CASSFRAGGLFF. The full variable domain, in which reference TRBV28 and TRBJ1-4 provide the parts outside the CDR3, is DVKVTQSSRYLVKRTGEKVFLECVQDMDHENMFWYRQDPGLGLRLIYFSYDVKMKEKGDIPEGYSVSREKKERFSLILESASTNQTSMYLCASSFRAGGLFFGSGTQLSVL.

This rearrangement joins TRBV12-2 to TRBJ1-4; the DNA was not compared with TRBD1, the D call given in the table. TRBV12-2 counts as a pseudogene. CDR3 size: 15 residues. The CDR3 loop is CASRLVSGTAEKLFF. Here the CDR3 DNA reads TGTGCAAGTCGCTTAGTCTCCGGGACAGCCGAAAAACTGTTTTTT.

V and J are TRBV6-5 and TRBJ2-6; D gene unclear. The CDR3 has 15 amino acids. Germline CDR1 and CDR2: MNHEY and SVGAGI. Trimming pared 6 bases from V and 0 bases from J, leaving 9 bases between. As DNA, the CDR3 is TGTGCCAGCAGCAACGACCTCTCTGGGGCCAACGTCCTGACTTTC. It yields the protein CASSNDLSGANVLTF.

The chain carries TRBV19 and TRBJ1-5; 8 bases map to TRBD1. V was clipped by 7 bases and J by 1 base; unmatched bases: 6. The CDR3 is made up of 15 amino acids. Germline CDR1 is LNHDA and CDR2 is SQIVND (reference sequence). Written as DNA, the CDR3 is TGTGCCAGTAATTCCGGGGACAGGAGCAATCAGCCCCAGCATTTT. Amino acids: CASNSGDRSNQPQHF.

V and J are TRBV2 and TRBJ2-3; 7 bases line up with TRBD2. The CDR3 length is 15 residues. From germline, CDR1 is SNHLY and CDR2 FYNNEI. V dropped 2 bases and J dropped 0; count of bases not matched to a gene: 2. In nucleotides, the CDR3 is TGTGCCAGCAGTGAATATAGCGGGAGCACAGATACGCAGTATTTT. This encodes CASSEYSGSTDTQYF.

The V call is TRBV5-1, the J call TRBJ2-7; 7 nucleotides agree with TRBD1. Germline CDR1 SGHRS, CDR2 YFSETQ. The CDR3 loop spans 14 amino acids. V lost 5 bases, J lost 4 bases, and 9 bases stayed unmatched. The CDR3 sequence is CASSYGDRVYEQYF. The CDR3 nucleotides are TGCGCCAGCAGTTACGGGGACAGAGTTTACGAGCAGTACTTC. Drawing the rest from reference TRBV5-1 and TRBJ2-7, the complete variable domain is KAGVTQTPRYLIKTRGQQVTLSCSPISGHRSVSWYQQTPGQGLQFLFEYFSETQRNKGNFPGRFSGRQFSNSRSEMNVSTLELGDSALYLCASSYGDRVYEQYFGPGTRLTVT.

This sequence joins TRBV7-3 and TRBJ2-2; D is unresolved. The CDR3 length is 13 residues. CDR1 SGHTA and CDR2 FQGTGA come from the germline V gene. Trimming pared 7 bases from V and 0 bases from J, leaving 6 bases between. DNA of the CDR3: TGTGCCAGCAAACAGTCGAACACCGGGGAGCTGTTTTTT. Translated, it gives CASKQSNTGELFF.

This clone has just one count. This chain uses TRBV19 with TRBJ2-7; 10 nucleotides align to TRBD1. V was clipped by 3 bases and J by 0 bases; unmatched bases: 2. Germline V gene sequence: CDR1 LNHDA, CDR2 SQIVND (reference sequence). This CDR3 has 15 amino acids. For the CDR3, the DNA is TGTGCCAGTAGTATCGGACAGGGGGTCTCCTACGAGCAGTACTTC. Translated: CASSIGQGVSYEQYF.

The V call is TRBV29-1, the J call TRBJ2-4, with 7 bases matching TRBD2. The CDR3 loop spans 16 amino acids. V trimming: 3 bases; J trimming: 0 bases; junction bases outside the gene matches: 8. Germline V lookup: CDR1 SQVTM, CDR2 ANQGSEA. The CDR3 DNA is TGCAGCGTTGATGGGGCCTTAGCGGGAGCCAAAAACATTCAGTACTTC. Translation gives CSVDGALAGAKNIQYF.

The V call is TRBV10-3, the J call TRBJ2-7; TRBD2 agrees at 9 bases. This CDR3 comprises 17 residues. Germline V CDR1 and CDR2: ENHRY, SYGVKD. Trimming at V came to 2 bases and at J to 1 base, leaving 9 bases not matched to a gene. As DNA, the CDR3 is TGTGCCATCAGTGAGGGGTGGGGAGGACTAGCGTCCTACGAGCAGTACTTC. It translates to CAISEGWGGLASYEQYF.

The chain combines TRBV4-1 with TRBJ1-1; D might be TRBD1 (5 bases). The V and J ends lost 0 bases and 7 bases respectively, with 15 bases between them. The CDR3 has 15 amino acids. Germline CDR1 and CDR2: MGHRA and YSYEKL. This chain's CDR3 is CASSQDGTGSSEAFF. In DNA, the CDR3 is TGCGCCAGCAGCCAAGATGGGACGGGCTCCAGTGAAGCTTTCTTT.

This chain uses TRBV5-1 with TRBJ2-1; D not resolved. Germline values: CDR1 SGHRS, CDR2 YFSETQ. The CDR3 contains 13 residues. V lost 4 bases and J 12 bases, leaving 17 bases between the germline ends. CDR3 sequence: CASSESDSWWQFF. The CDR3 nucleotides read TGCGCCAGCAGCGAATCAGACTCCTGGTGGCAGTTCTTC.

The J gene is TRBJ2-7, the V gene TRBV2, with TRBD1 matching 7 bases. V lost 7 bases to trimming and J lost 2 bases; unmatched junction nucleotides: 8. This CDR3 has 14 residues. Germline CDR1 and CDR2: SNHLY and FYNNEI. CDR3 sequence (DNA): TGTGCCAGCAAGGACAGGACAGTCACCTACGAGCAGTACTTC. Its translation: CASKDRTVTYEQYF.

CDR3 residues: CATSTDRGLIGEQYF. The CDR3 nucleotides read TGTGCCACCAGCACTGACAGGGGGCTTATTGGCGAGCAGTACTTC. This chain connects TRBV15 to TRBJ2-7; 10 positions match TRBD1. CDR1 and CDR2 from the germline V gene are LNHNV and YYDKDF (reference sequence). Trimming removed 4 bases from V and 6 bases from J; junction bases left unmatched: 9. The CDR3 length is 15 residues.

V is TRBV2 and J is TRBJ2-3; no clear D gene. This CDR3 region has 17 residues. V was pared by 6 bases and J by 0 bases, with 19 bases between. Germline CDR1 SNHLY, CDR2 FYNNEI. DNA for the CDR3: TGTGCCAGCAGCCAAACTCGCTTCAGACTTAGCACAGATACGCAGTATTTT. Amino acids: CASSQTRFRLSTDTQYF.

The genes are TRBV6-1 and TRBJ1-5; a weak D match, TRBD1 (5 bases). The CDR3 is made up of 13 amino acids. The V gene lost 5 bases and the J gene lost 6 bases, with 11 bases spanning the gap. CDR1 and CDR2 (germline): MNHNS, SASEGT. The DNA of the CDR3 is TGTGCCAGCAGTACAGGCGGTAGTCAGCCCCAGCATTTT. Translating it yields CASSTGGSQPQHF.

The chain is built from TRBV5-4 and TRBJ1-6, with 7 bases fitting TRBD1. Per germline, CDR1 SGHNT and CDR2 YYREEE (reference sequence). The length of the CDR3 is 15 residues. The V gene end was trimmed by 7 bases and the J gene end by 6 bases; junction bases not matched to a gene: 10. This CDR3 reads CASRRPDRPNSPLHF. DNA of the CDR3: TGTGCCAGCCGCCGGCCGGACAGGCCTAATTCACCCCTCCACTTT.

The chain's CDR3 is CASSGWTGGDVYGYTF. The CDR3 region has the DNA TGTGCCAGTAGTGGATGGACAGGGGGCGATGTCTATGGCTACACCTTC. The chain joins TRBV19 to TRBJ1-2, with 11 positions matching TRBD1. After removal of 5 bases from V and 4 bases from J, the junction contained 9 bases not matched to a gene. The V gene's germline CDR1 is LNHDA and CDR2 SQIVND (reference sequence). This CDR3 is 16 amino acids long.

The genes are TRBV7-2 and TRBJ1-4, with 8 bases matching TRBD1. The germline V gene encodes CDR1 SGHTA and CDR2 FQGNSA. The CDR3 runs to 15 residues. After removal of 7 bases from V and 5 bases from J, the junction contained 9 bases not matched to a gene. The CDR3 nucleotides read TGTGCCAGCACCCCTCAGGACAGGGAGAATGAAAAACTGTTTTTT. As protein: CASTPQDRENEKLFF.

V usage is TRBV18 and J usage is TRBJ1-1; D gene unclear. The V end lost 3 bases, the J end lost 7 bases, and 9 bases lay between the germline ends. The CDR3 is 12 amino acids. CDR1 and CDR2 from the germline V gene are KGHSH and LQKENI. The CDR3 loop is CASSPLTGEAFF. The CDR3 DNA is TGTGCCAGCTCACCGTTGACGGGTGAAGCTTTCTTT.

This clone was seen just once. This chain joins TRBV30 and TRBJ1-1, with a tentative D call TRBD1 (5 bases). Germline V CDR1 and CDR2: GTSNPN, SVGIG (reference sequence). V lost 0 bases to trimming and J lost 1 base, with 9 bases between them. The CDR3 loop spans 14 amino acids. The CDR3: CAWSVGQGNTEAFF. CDR3 nucleotide sequence: TGTGCCTGGAGTGTAGGTCAGGGGAACACTGAAGCTTTCTTT.

J is TRBJ2-1 and V is TRBV5-4; maybe TRBD1 (6 bases). The CDR3 extends over 16 amino acids. V shed 3 bases and J shed 2 bases, with 15 bases lying between them. Germline lookup yields CDR1 SGHNT and CDR2 YYREEE (reference sequence). CDR3 DNA sequence: TGTGCCAGCAGCTCGGTCCGGGACACGACCTACAATGAGCAGTTCTTC. It is translated as CASSSVRDTTYNEQFF.

This chain joins TRBV19 and TRBJ1-1, with D unclear. Germline V gene data show CDR1 as LNHDA and CDR2 as SQIVND (reference sequence). The CDR3 covers 14 residues. V was pared by 7 bases and J by 2 bases, with 14 bases between. CDR3 nucleotides: TGTGCCAGTATAGGGTGGGATTACAACACTGAAGCTTTCTTT. This codes for CASIGWDYNTEAFF.

The gene calls are TRBV5-1 and TRBJ2-1, with 8 bases identical to TRBD2. CDR3 size: 14 residues. Germline V gives CDR1 SGHRS, CDR2 YFSETQ. The junction had 2 bases not matched to a gene; V was cut back by 1 base and J by 5 bases. CDR3 region: CASSLSSGDNEQFF. CDR3 DNA: TGCGCCAGCAGCTTGAGTAGCGGGGACAATGAGCAGTTCTTC.

The chain has TRBV16 and TRBJ1-5, with unresolved D. Trimming took off 2 bases at V and 0 bases at J, with 8 bases between the two ends. In germline, CDR1 is KGHSY, CDR2 FQNENV. This CDR3 has 15 residues. Written as DNA, the CDR3 is TGTGCCAGCAGCCAAGCAACTAATAGCAATCAGCCCCAGCATTTT. Its protein is CASSQATNSNQPQHF. Filled out from reference TRBV16 and TRBJ1-5, the complete variable domain reads GEEVAQTPKHLVRGEGQKAKLYCAPIKGHSYVFWYQQVLKNEFKFLISFQNENVFDETGMPKERFSAKCLPNSPCSLEIQATKLEDSAVYFCASSQATNSNQPQHFGDGTRLSIL.

Concerning this clone itself: This sample includes further DNA sequences coding for the same CDR3. CDR3 in DNA: TGTGCCAGCAGTTTGGAGGGCACTGAAGCTTTCTTT. It specifies CASSLEGTEAFF. The chain employs TRBV28 and TRBJ1-1, with D unclear. This CDR3 spans 12 amino acids. Germline-derived CDR1 and CDR2 are MDHEN and SYDVKM. V lost 3 bases, J lost 4 bases, and 6 bases lay in between.

This clone was found once. The V call is TRBV27, the J call TRBJ2-1; 7 bases align to TRBD1. Trimming at V came to 4 bases and at J to 6 bases, leaving 21 bases not matched to a gene. Germline values: CDR1 MNHEY, CDR2 SMNVEV (reference sequence). This CDR3 spans 19 amino acids. CDR3 sequence reads: CASSSRLTLPYEGANEQFF. The DNA of the CDR3 is TGTGCCAGCAGTTCGCGACTAACCCTACCCTACGAGGGGGCCAATGAGCAGTTCTTC.

This chain connects TRBV5-1 to TRBJ2-1, with D perhaps matching TRBD2 (6 bases). Germline loops: CDR1 SGHRS, CDR2 YFSETQ. With 0 bases removed from V and 13 bases from J, the gap between germline ends came to 14 bases. The length of the CDR3 is 13 residues. Here the CDR3 reads CASSLASGEDQFF. DNA for the CDR3: TGCGCCAGCAGCTTGGCCTCGGGGGAAGATCAGTTCTTC. The whole variable domain, filled in from reference TRBV5-1 and TRBJ2-1, reads KAGVTQTPRYLIKTRGQQVTLSCSPISGHRSVSWYQQTPGQGLQFLFEYFSETQRNKGNFPGRFSGRQFSNSRSEMNVSTLELGDSALYLCASSLASGEDQFFGPGTRLTVL.

This clone was seen a single time. The CDR3 sequence is CASSQATGEKLFF. DNA of the CDR3: TGTGCCAGCAGCCAGGCGACAGGGGAAAAACTGTTTTTT. The rearrangement links TRBV7-9 to TRBJ1-4, with TRBD1 matching 7 bases. There are 13 residues in the CDR3. After removal of 5 bases from V and 8 bases from J, the junction contained 5 bases not matched to a gene. Germline V lookup: CDR1 SEHNR, CDR2 FQNEAQ (reference sequence).

The chain joins TRBV11-2 to TRBJ2-3; D gene ambiguous. The V end lost 6 bases, the J end lost 0 bases, and 10 bases lay between the germline ends. The CDR3 covers 14 residues. Germline loops: CDR1 SGHAT, CDR2 FQNNGV. CDR3 in amino acids: CASSRVGSTDTQYF. CDR3 DNA sequence: TGTGCCAGCAGTAGAGTGGGGAGCACAGATACGCAGTATTTT.